The rows below give T cell receptor beta chains drawn from one sample of a study of OX40 agonist ivuxolimab in advanced cancers. Repertoires were generated with immunoSEQ multiplex PCR, while TCRdb's copy carries only in-frame clones and drops some. The sample has about 64,000 clones; 87% are singletons. The starting material was CD4+ or CD8+ T cells sorted from blood, obtained in a trial of the OX40 agonist ivuxolimab. These TCRs come from an adult with an advanced solid tumor such as melanoma, head and neck, liver or kidney cancer. CDR3s include the opening cysteine and the closing phenylalanine or tryptophan. The order of the fields is J gene, clone size, V gene, D gene, CDR3 DNA, CDR3 protein. D genes are given only for firm matches. For some rows the clone size is stated as once, few or many, or as a class when expanded; others skip it.

J: TRBJ1-5
size: .
V: TRBV19
D: .
DNA: TGTGCCAGTGAAGGGGGGAGGGGGAAGTATGATCAGCCCCAGCATTTT
CDR3: CASEGGRGKYDQPQHF

J: TRBJ2-1
size: .
V: TRBV28
D: .
DNA: TGTGCCAGCAGTTCGGCGGGGCTCTCCTACAATGAGCAGTTCTTC
CDR3: CASSSAGLSYNEQFF

J: TRBJ2-2
size: .
V: TRBV10-2
D: .
DNA: TGCGCCAGCAGTGAGGTACAGGGAAGGGAGCTGTTTTTT
CDR3: CASSEVQGRELFF

J: TRBJ2-1
size: once
V: TRBV6-6
D: .
DNA: TGTGCCAGCAGTACCAGTTTTAATGAGCAGTTCTTC
CDR3: CASSTSFNEQFF

J: TRBJ2-5
size: .
V: TRBV28
D: .
DNA: TGTGCCAGCAGTTTGGACGCCGAAGAGACCCAGTACTTC
CDR3: CASSLDAEETQYF

J: TRBJ2-3
size: .
V: TRBV13
D: TRBD2
DNA: TGTGCCAGCAGCTTTACGATAGCGGGAGGTGTGGGAGATACGCAGTATTTT
CDR3: CASSFTIAGGVGDTQYF

J: TRBJ2-7
size: .
V: TRBV4-1
D: .
DNA: TGCGCCAGCAGCCAAGGGAGGGCTAGCGGACAGTACGAGCAGTACTTC
CDR3: CASSQGRASGQYEQYF

J: TRBJ2-5
size: .
V: TRBV11-2
D: .
DNA: TGTGCCAGCAGCTCGCGACAGCCGGGCAAAGAGACCCAGTACTTC
CDR3: CASSSRQPGKETQYF

J: TRBJ1-4
size: .
V: TRBV5-1
D: .
DNA: TGCGCCAGCAGCAATATGGGGGGGACGGGAGTCGTAAAACTGTTTTTT
CDR3: CASSNMGGTGVVKLFF

J: TRBJ1-5
size: .
V: TRBV19
D: TRBD1
DNA: TGTGCCAGTAGTATAGAAAGGGCTACAGGGGGTCAGCCCCAGCATTTT
CDR3: CASSIERATGGQPQHF

J: TRBJ1-1
size: .
V: TRBV7-9
D: .
DNA: TGTGCCAGCAGCTTAATGTCGGAGAACACTGAAGCTTTCTTT
CDR3: CASSLMSENTEAFF

J: TRBJ1-2
size: .
V: TRBV27
D: TRBD1
DNA: TGTGCCAGCAGTTGGACAGGGGAGGACTATGGCTACACCTTC
CDR3: CASSWTGEDYGYTF

J: TRBJ2-7
size: .
V: TRBV7-2
D: .
DNA: TGTGCCAGCAGCTCGAACCGGGCGCCCTACGAGCAGTACTTC
CDR3: CASSSNRAPYEQYF

J: TRBJ1-4
size: .
V: TRBV4-1
D: .
DNA: TGCGCCAGCAGCCAAGTTGGTAGGGGGGGTGAAAAACTGTTTTTT
CDR3: CASSQVGRGGEKLFF

J: TRBJ1-1
size: .
V: TRBV5-4
D: .
DNA: TGTGCCAGCAGCCCGTTTGGAGCGACTGTGTCTTTCTTT
CDR3: CASSPFGATVSFF

J: TRBJ1-6
size: .
V: TRBV4-3
D: TRBD1
DNA: TGCGCCAGCAGCCAAGTCCGGACAGGGGGCGGTAATTCACCCCTCCACTTT
CDR3: CASSQVRTGGGNSPLHF

J: TRBJ1-4
size: .
V: TRBV19
D: .
DNA: TGTGCCAGTAGTCGAATTGACACCTCGGATGAAAAACTGTTTTTT
CDR3: CASSRIDTSDEKLFF

J: TRBJ2-7
size: .
V: TRBV7-9
D: TRBD1
DNA: TGTGCCAGCAGTCCCGGGACAGGCCCCTTGTACGAGCAGTACTTC
CDR3: CASSPGTGPLYEQYF

J: TRBJ1-1
size: once
V: TRBV11-2
D: TRBD1
DNA: TGTGCCAGCAGCGGTGACAGGGGCTCTCACACTGAAGCTTTCTTT
CDR3: CASSGDRGSHTEAFF

J: TRBJ2-3
size: .
V: TRBV5-1
D: .
DNA: TGCGCCAGCAGCTGGGAACTTGGGAATACGCAGTATTTT
CDR3: CASSWELGNTQYF

J: TRBJ2-5
size: .
V: TRBV7-2
D: .
DNA: TGTGCCAGCAGCCGAAATTCGTACCAAGAGACCCAGTACTTC
CDR3: CASSRNSYQETQYF

J: TRBJ2-4
size: .
V: TRBV6-5
D: TRBD2
DNA: TGTGCCAGCAGTTCGAGCGGGGGTCTGGGCATTCAGTACTTC
CDR3: CASSSSGGLGIQYF

J: TRBJ1-1
size: once
V: TRBV29-1
D: .
DNA: TGCAGCGTTGCTCGGGGCCCCGAAGCTTTCTTT
CDR3: CSVARGPEAFF

J: TRBJ2-1
size: .
V: TRBV6-4
D: .
DNA: TGTGCCAGCAATAGGCCTGAGCAGTTCTTC
CDR3: CASNRPEQFF

J: TRBJ1-5
size: .
V: TRBV30
D: TRBD1
DNA: TGTGCCTGGAGTCACAGGACAGGCCGCAATCAGCCCCAGCATTTT
CDR3: CAWSHRTGRNQPQHF

J: TRBJ1-5
size: .
V: TRBV6-5
D: .
DNA: TGTGCCAGCAGTTATAGGAGAAGCAATCAGCCCCAGCATTTT
CDR3: CASSYRRSNQPQHF

J: TRBJ2-7
size: .
V: TRBV11-2
D: .
DNA: TGTGCCAGCAGCCCAATAGGGACTCGAGTGGGGTACGAGCAGTACTTC
CDR3: CASSPIGTRVGYEQYF

J: TRBJ2-5
size: .
V: TRBV6-6
D: TRBD1
DNA: TGTGCCAGCCAACCGGGACAGCAAGAGACCCAGTACTTC
CDR3: CASQPGQQETQYF

J: TRBJ2-3
size: .
V: TRBV27
D: TRBD2
DNA: TGTGCCAGCAGGAGGGTAGCGGGGGCACTCACAGATACGCAGTATTTT
CDR3: CASRRVAGALTDTQYF

J: TRBJ1-1
size: .
V: TRBV18
D: .
DNA: TGTGCCAGCAAAGGCGACACTGAAGCTTTCTTT
CDR3: CASKGDTEAFF

J: TRBJ2-7
size: .
V: TRBV2
D: .
DNA: TGTGCCAGCACCTTCCAAGAGTCCTACGAGCAGTACTTC
CDR3: CASTFQESYEQYF

J: TRBJ2-2
size: few
V: TRBV7-3
D: .
DNA: TGTGCCAGCAGCTTAAACCCCGTGGGCCCTGGCACCGGGGAGCTGTTTTTT
CDR3: CASSLNPVGPGTGELFF

J: TRBJ2-1
size: .
V: TRBV11-2
D: TRBD2
DNA: TGTGCCAGCAGCTTATTTTCTAGCGGAAACACCAATGAGCAGTTCTTC
CDR3: CASSLFSSGNTNEQFF

J: TRBJ2-2
size: .
V: TRBV29-1
D: .
DNA: TGCAGCGGGAAGCAACAGGCGAACACCGGGGAGCTGTTTTTT
CDR3: CSGKQQANTGELFF

J: TRBJ2-5
size: .
V: TRBV5-4
D: TRBD2
DNA: TGTGCCAGCAGCTTTCCGGGGGGAGAGACCCAGTACTTC
CDR3: CASSFPGGETQYF

J: TRBJ1-5
size: .
V: TRBV6-6
D: TRBD1
DNA: TGTGCCAGCAGTCCACGGACAGGGGATCGCAATCAGCCCCAGCATTTT
CDR3: CASSPRTGDRNQPQHF

J: TRBJ2-3
size: .
V: TRBV5-4
D: .
DNA: TGTGCCAGCAGACCAGACGTCTATCACACAGATACGCAGTATTTT
CDR3: CASRPDVYHTDTQYF

J: TRBJ2-7
size: .
V: TRBV11-3
D: .
DNA: TGTGCCAGCAGCTTTGGCTGGTCCTACGAGCAGTACTTC
CDR3: CASSFGWSYEQYF

J: TRBJ1-5
size: .
V: TRBV18
D: .
DNA: TGTGCCAGCTCACCACAGCAGGGGAGGAGTACTCAGCCCCAGCATTTT
CDR3: CASSPQQGRSTQPQHF

J: TRBJ2-3
size: once
V: TRBV6-1
D: TRBD2
DNA: TGTGCCAGCAGCGAACCGGGACTAGCGGGAGGGAGGGGCACAGATACGCAGTATTTT
CDR3: CASSEPGLAGGRGTDTQYF

J: TRBJ1-5
size: .
V: TRBV2
D: .
DNA: TGTGCCAGCAGTGGGACTGAGATACAGCCCCAGCATTTT
CDR3: CASSGTEIQPQHF

J: TRBJ2-7
size: .
V: TRBV6-5
D: .
DNA: TGTGCCAGCGGTCGGGGGGCGCCAACCTACGAGCAGTACTTC
CDR3: CASGRGAPTYEQYF

J: TRBJ2-7
size: .
V: TRBV6-6
D: TRBD1
DNA: TGTGCCAGCAGGACAGGGCGGAACGAGCAGTACTTC
CDR3: CASRTGRNEQYF

J: TRBJ2-7
size: .
V: TRBV27
D: .
DNA: TGTGCCAGCAGTTTAAGGCCCCGGGCAGGGGACCACGAGCAGTACTTC
CDR3: CASSLRPRAGDHEQYF